Listed below are T cell receptor beta chains from one sample, sequenced in a study of response to subunit inactivated influenza vaccine. TCRdb passed the RT-PCR reads through MiXCR, listing each CDR3 protein once. The sample carries roughly 190,000 distinct CDR3 sequences, approximately 15% recorded once. The source was CD8+ T cells sorted from PBMCs, collected 5 to 6 days after vaccination. The receptor set was obtained from a man aged 45 to 65 who received an inactivated influenza vaccine. Each CDR3 is given with its conserved first and last residue. The D gene is left open where the match is weak. Some rows have no size entry. The others give once, few or many, or a class for an expanded clone.

V	size	J	length	D	DNA	CDR3
TRBV7-9	-	TRBJ2-1	14	-	TGTGCCAGCAGCTCCCCCCGCAGTCGTCATGAGCAGTTCTTC	CASSSPRSRHEQFF
TRBV27	-	TRBJ2-7	14	TRBD2	TGTGCCAGCAAATATCTTAGCGGGAGTATCGAGCAGTACTTC	CASKYLSGSIEQYF
TRBV12-3/TRBV12-4	few	TRBJ2-1	15	-	TGTGCCAGCAGTTACCCACAAGTCTCCTACAATGAGCAGTTCTTC	CASSYPQVSYNEQFF
TRBV4-1	few	TRBJ1-5	16	-	TGCGCCAGCAGCCAAGCCCCAGGGTCTAGCAATCAGCCCCAGCATTTT	CASSQAPGSSNQPQHF
TRBV20-1	-	TRBJ2-3	15	-	TGCAGTGCTAGAGATCCCCCCCAAGGGGGGGATACGCAGTATTTT	CSARDPPQGGDTQYF
TRBV25-1	-	TRBJ1-3	11	-	TGTGCCAGCACCCCCAAAAACACCATATATTTT	CASTPKNTIYF
TRBV10-3	-	TRBJ2-7	11	-	TGTGCCAACAGTGATAGCTACGAGCAGTACTTC	CANSDSYEQYF
TRBV19	few	TRBJ2-2	16	TRBD2	TGTGCCAGTAGTGATCAGGAGCGGGGGGTCACCGGGGAGCTGTTTTTT	CASSDQERGVTGELFF
TRBV5-5	-	TRBJ2-2	16	-	TGTGCCAGCAGCGCCTACGGGACGGTTAACACCGGGGAGCTGTTTTTT	CASSAYGTVNTGELFF
TRBV7-9	-	TRBJ2-7	15	TRBD1	TGTGCCAGCAGCGCCGGGACAGGGCCCCCCTACGAGCAGTACTTC	CASSAGTGPPYEQYF
TRBV4-1	-	TRBJ2-1	13	-	TGCGCCAGCAGCCAAGAGTCGCGGTATGAGCAGTTCTTC	CASSQESRYEQFF
TRBV4-2	-	TRBJ1-6	19	TRBD1	TGTGCCAGCAGCGCCAGGGACAGGGCGGTCCAAGGGATCAATTCACCCCTCCACTTT	CASSARDRAVQGINSPLHF
TRBV7-2	-	TRBJ1-1	17	-	TGTGCCAGCAGCAGCGCTACGCAGGGCGGATCAGCCGGACAAGCTTTCTTT	CASSSATQGGSAGQAFF
TRBV27	few	TRBJ2-7	14	-	TGTGCCAGCAGCTTCGGGATCCCGACCTACGAGCAGTACTTC	CASSFGIPTYEQYF
TRBV7-8	few	TRBJ2-3	13	-	TGTGCCAGCAGCTTAGCAGACGGCCGGGGGCAGTATTTT	CASSLADGRGQYF
TRBV4-3	few	TRBJ1-5	16	-	TGCGCCAGCAGCCAAGATAGGGGGGGACGCAATCAGCCCCAGCATTTT	CASSQDRGGRNQPQHF
TRBV20-1	few	TRBJ2-7	13	-	TGCAGTGCCCTCCCAGGGGCCCCCTACGAGCAGTACTTC	CSALPGAPYEQYF
TRBV6-5	-	TRBJ2-7	16	-	TGTGCCAGCAGTTACAGCATCGGGGGGCGGGGGTACGAGCAGTACTTC	CASSYSIGGRGYEQYF
TRBV7-2	few	TRBJ2-7	15	-	TGTGCCAGCAGCTTAGGCCTGGGTAGTACCTACGAGCAGTACTTC	CASSLGLGSTYEQYF
TRBV29-1	many	TRBJ1-1	14	-	TGCAGCGTCGAAGGCCCTCCCATGAACACTGAAGCTTTCTTT	CSVEGPPMNTEAFF
TRBV7-2	-	TRBJ2-3	13	-	TGTGCCAGCAGCTCTGACCCGACGGATACGCAGTATTTT	CASSSDPTDTQYF
TRBV20-1	few	TRBJ1-2	14	-	TGCAGTGCCGATAGTCCCGTTACTAACTATGGCTACACCTTC	CSADSPVTNYGYTF
TRBV7-9	few	TRBJ2-1	12	-	TGTGCCAGCAGCCAAAGTTGGGATGAGCAGTTCTTC	CASSQSWDEQFF
TRBV3-1	-	TRBJ2-3	15	TRBD2	TGTGCCAGCAGCGGCACCTTAGCGGGAACAGATACGCAGTATTTT	CASSGTLAGTDTQYF
TRBV9	-	TRBJ2-5	15	-	TGTGCCAGCAGCGTAGATAAGTTTGCGATGGAGACCCAGTACTTC	CASSVDKFAMETQYF
TRBV6-2/TRBV6-3	few	TRBJ2-6	18	-	TGTGCCAGCAGTACCCCTAAGGTGGACCAATCTGGGGCCAACGTCCTGACTTTC	CASSTPKVDQSGANVLTF
TRBV28	-	TRBJ2-1	16	-	TGTGCCAGCAGTGGTTACCGGGATAGAGCGGACAATGAGCAGTTCTTC	CASSGYRDRADNEQFF
TRBV7-2	-	TRBJ2-1	15	TRBD1	TGTGCCAGCAGCTTGACAGGGAGCACCTACAATGAGCAGTTCTTC	CASSLTGSTYNEQFF
TRBV7-9	-	TRBJ2-5	14	TRBD1	TGTGCCAGCAGCCTAGAAAGGGGGCAGGAGACCCAGTACTTC	CASSLERGQETQYF
TRBV28	-	TRBJ1-1	13	TRBD1	TGTGCCAGCAGTTTCCGGGACAGGAGAGAAGCTTTCTTT	CASSFRDRREAFF
TRBV5-1	-	TRBJ2-1	13	-	TGCGCCAGCAGCTTCGTAGGATACAATGAGCAGTTCTTC	CASSFVGYNEQFF
TRBV24-1	many	TRBJ2-1	16	TRBD1	TGTGCCACCAGTGATTACCGGGACAGAGACATGAATGAGCAGTTCTTC	CATSDYRDRDMNEQFF
TRBV27	few	TRBJ1-3	15	-	TGTGCCAGCAGCCACTTGACAGGCTCTGGAAACACCATATATTTT	CASSHLTGSGNTIYF
TRBV25-1	-	TRBJ2-1	14	-	TGTGCCAGCAGTGGGTACAGGGTCAACAATGAGCAGTTCTTC	CASSGYRVNNEQFF
TRBV7-8	-	TRBJ1-5	17	-	TGTGCCAGCAGCTTAGCGGAGAGGGGCGATAGCAATCAGCCCCAGCATTTT	CASSLAERGDSNQPQHF
TRBV20-1	-	TRBJ2-1	18	TRBD2	TGCAGTGCTAGAGAATCCTCGGCGGGACTAGCGGGAGTAAATGAGCAGTTCTTC	CSARESSAGLAGVNEQFF
TRBV27	-	TRBJ2-7	13	-	TGTGCCAGCAGTTTACTAGGAGCCGACGAGCAGTACTTC	CASSLLGADEQYF
TRBV7-9	many	TRBJ1-2	13	-	TGTGCCAGCAGCGCCGACACGTTCTATGGCTACACCTTC	CASSADTFYGYTF
TRBV7-9	few	TRBJ1-1	11	-	TGTGCCAGCAGCTGGGGGACTGAAGCTTTCTTT	CASSWGTEAFF
TRBV2	few	TRBJ2-5	14	-	TGTGCCAGCAGTGAAGCGCTCCTAGAAGAGACCCAGTACTTC	CASSEALLEETQYF
TRBV12-3/TRBV12-4	few	TRBJ1-4	14	TRBD1	TGTGCCAGCAGCGCGACAGGGGTTGTGAAAAAACTGTTTTTT	CASSATGVVKKLFF
TRBV20-1	few	TRBJ1-2	17	-	TGCAGTGCTTTCGCCCGGGTCCAGCCGCCATTAGCCTATGGCTACACCTTC	CSAFARVQPPLAYGYTF
TRBV5-6	-	TRBJ2-1	11	TRBD2	TGTGCCAGCAGCCACCCGGGACTAGAGTTCTTC	CASSHPGLEFF
TRBV15	few	TRBJ2-5	16	-	TGTGCCACCAGCAGAGGTGAAGGTTCAGGGCAAGAGACCCAGTACTTC	CATSRGEGSGQETQYF
TRBV10-3	-	TRBJ2-7	13	-	TGTGCCATCAGTGAGTCTCCCACCTACGAGCAGTACTTC	CAISESPTYEQYF
TRBV10-3	-	TRBJ2-7	15	TRBD1	TGTGCCATCAGTGAGTCTGGACAGGGTTTTGACGAGCAGTACTTC	CAISESGQGFDEQYF